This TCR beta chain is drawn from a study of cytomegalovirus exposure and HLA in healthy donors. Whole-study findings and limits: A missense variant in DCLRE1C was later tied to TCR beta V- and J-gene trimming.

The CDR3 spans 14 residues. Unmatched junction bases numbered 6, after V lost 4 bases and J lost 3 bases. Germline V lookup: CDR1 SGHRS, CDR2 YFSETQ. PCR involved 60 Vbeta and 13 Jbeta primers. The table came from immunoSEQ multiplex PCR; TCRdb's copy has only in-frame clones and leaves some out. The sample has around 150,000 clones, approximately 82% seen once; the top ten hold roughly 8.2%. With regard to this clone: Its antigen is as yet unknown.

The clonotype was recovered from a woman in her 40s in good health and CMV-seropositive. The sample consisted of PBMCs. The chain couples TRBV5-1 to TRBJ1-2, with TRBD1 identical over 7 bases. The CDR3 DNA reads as TGCGCCAGCAGCCGCAGACAGGGAGACTATGGCTACACCTTC. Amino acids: CASSRRQGDYGYTF.